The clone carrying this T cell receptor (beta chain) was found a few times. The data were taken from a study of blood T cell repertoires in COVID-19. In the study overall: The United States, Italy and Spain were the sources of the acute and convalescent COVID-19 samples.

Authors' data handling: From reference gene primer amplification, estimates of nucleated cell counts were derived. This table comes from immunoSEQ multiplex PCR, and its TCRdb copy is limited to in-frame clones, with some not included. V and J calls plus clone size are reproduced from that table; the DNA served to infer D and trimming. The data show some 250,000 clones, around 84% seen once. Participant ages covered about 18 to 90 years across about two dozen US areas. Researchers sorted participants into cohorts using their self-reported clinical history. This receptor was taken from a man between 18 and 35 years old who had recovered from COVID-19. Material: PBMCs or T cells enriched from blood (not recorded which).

The CDR3 here is CASSLRVAHTQYF. CDR3 bases: TGTGCCAGCAGTTTACGCGTAGCACATACGCAGTATTTT. The chain carries TRBV12-3 or TRBV12-4 and TRBJ2-3; no firm D call. There are 13 residues in the CDR3. Between the trimmed V and J ends, which lost 2 bases and 7 bases, there was a span of 10 bases.